Listed below are T cell receptor beta chains from one sample, sequenced in a study of shared clonotypes between healthy human individuals. Assay used: immunoSEQ multiplex PCR; TCRdb lists only in-frame clones, some missing. Here the sample spans 650,000 to 800,000 clones, approximately 90% being singletons. The sample taken for sequencing was naive CD8+ T cells sorted from blood. The receptors stem from a young man in good health. Each CDR3 is given with its conserved first and last residue. The D gene is left open where the match is weak. For some rows the clone size is stated as once, few or many, or as a class when expanded; others skip it.

D gene: TRBD2
V gene: TRBV6-5
J gene: TRBJ2-1
clone size: -
CDR3 DNA: TGTGCCAGCAGTTACTCTACTAGCGGGAGGGTTAATGAGCAGTTCTTC
CDR3 protein: CASSYSTSGRVNEQFF

D gene: TRBD2
V gene: TRBV5-1
J gene: TRBJ2-3
clone size: -
CDR3 DNA: TGCGCCAGCAGCTCTAGCGGGGACACAGATACGCAGTATTTT
CDR3 protein: CASSSSGDTDTQYF

D gene: -
V gene: TRBV9
J gene: TRBJ1-3
clone size: -
CDR3 DNA: TGTGCCAGCAGCGGATGGACAGCTCACTCTGGAAACACCATATATTTT
CDR3 protein: CASSGWTAHSGNTIYF

D gene: TRBD2
V gene: TRBV28
J gene: TRBJ2-7
clone size: -
CDR3 DNA: TGTGCCAGCAGTCCAATAGCGGGAGGAAACAACGAGCAGTACTTC
CDR3 protein: CASSPIAGGNNEQYF

D gene: TRBD2
V gene: TRBV7-9
J gene: TRBJ2-1
clone size: few
CDR3 DNA: TGTGCCAGCAGCTTCCCACTAGCGGGAGGGGATGAGCAGTTCTTC
CDR3 protein: CASSFPLAGGDEQFF

D gene: -
V gene: TRBV6-5
J gene: TRBJ2-7
clone size: -
CDR3 DNA: TGTGCCAGCAATTCAGGGCCCTACGAGCAGTACTTC
CDR3 protein: CASNSGPYEQYF

D gene: -
V gene: TRBV11-3
J gene: TRBJ2-1
clone size: many
CDR3 DNA: TGTGCCAGCAGCTTAGATTCCTTCAATGAGCAGTTCTTC
CDR3 protein: CASSLDSFNEQFF

D gene: -
V gene: TRBV4-3
J gene: TRBJ2-1
clone size: -
CDR3 DNA: TGCGCCAGCAGCCAAGAAAGGGTTTATAATAGAGGGATTGGTAATGAGCAGTTCTTC
CDR3 protein: CASSQERVYNRGIGNEQFF

D gene: -
V gene: TRBV30
J gene: TRBJ2-7
clone size: -
CDR3 DNA: TGTGCCTGGAGTGTAGGGGGAGGGAACTACGAGCAGTACTTC
CDR3 protein: CAWSVGGGNYEQYF

D gene: TRBD1
V gene: TRBV18
J gene: TRBJ2-7
clone size: -
CDR3 DNA: TGTGCCAGCTCACCACAGCCAACAGGGGTCCACGAGCAGTACTTC
CDR3 protein: CASSPQPTGVHEQYF

D gene: -
V gene: TRBV7-2
J gene: TRBJ2-1
clone size: -
CDR3 DNA: TGTGCCAGCAGCTTAACCTCGAACAATGAGCAGTTCTTC
CDR3 protein: CASSLTSNNEQFF

D gene: TRBD1
V gene: TRBV5-1
J gene: TRBJ1-5
clone size: -
CDR3 DNA: TGCGCCAGCAGCTGGGACAGTAGCAATCAGCCCCAGCATTTT
CDR3 protein: CASSWDSSNQPQHF

D gene: TRBD2
V gene: TRBV23-1
J gene: TRBJ2-1
clone size: -
CDR3 DNA: TGCGCCAGCGGCCAAGGCGGGAGGCTTTGGAATGAGCAGTTCTTC
CDR3 protein: CASGQGGRLWNEQFF

D gene: -
V gene: TRBV25-1
J gene: TRBJ2-6
clone size: -
CDR3 DNA: TGTGCCAGCAGTGACATGGACCTGTCCTCTGGGGCCAACGTCCTGACTTTC
CDR3 protein: CASSDMDLSSGANVLTF

D gene: TRBD1
V gene: TRBV7-9
J gene: TRBJ2-7
clone size: -
CDR3 DNA: TGTGCCAGCAGGTTGACAGGGGCGACCTACGAGCAGTACTTC
CDR3 protein: CASRLTGATYEQYF

D gene: -
V gene: TRBV5-1
J gene: TRBJ2-7
clone size: -
CDR3 DNA: TGCGCCAGCAGCTGGGGTGCGGAGCGCGAGCAGTACTTC
CDR3 protein: CASSWGAEREQYF

D gene: -
V gene: TRBV28
J gene: TRBJ1-5
clone size: few
CDR3 DNA: TGTGCCAGCAGTTTACACAGGGATAGTCAGCCCCAGCATTTT
CDR3 protein: CASSLHRDSQPQHF

D gene: TRBD2
V gene: TRBV27
J gene: TRBJ2-7
clone size: -
CDR3 DNA: TGTGCCAGCAGACTCGGACTAGCGGCCTCCTACGAGCAGTACTTC
CDR3 protein: CASRLGLAASYEQYF

D gene: -
V gene: TRBV28
J gene: TRBJ2-5
clone size: -
CDR3 DNA: TGTGCCAGCAGTACTTGGGTCCGGGGAAGAAAAAAAGAGACCCAGTACTTC
CDR3 protein: CASSTWVRGRKKETQYF

D gene: -
V gene: TRBV6-5
J gene: TRBJ2-3
clone size: -
CDR3 DNA: TGTGCCAGCAGTTACATAGATACGCAGTATTTT
CDR3 protein: CASSYIDTQYF

D gene: -
V gene: TRBV1
J gene: TRBJ2-3
clone size: -
CDR3 DNA: TGCACCAGCAGCCAATCTATGTGGGAGGGCCCTTCAGATACGCAGTATTTT
CDR3 protein: CTSSQSMWEGPSDTQYF

D gene: -
V gene: TRBV28
J gene: TRBJ2-2
clone size: -
CDR3 DNA: TGTGCCAGCAGTTTTCCAGGGACCGGGGAGCTGTTTTTT
CDR3 protein: CASSFPGTGELFF

D gene: TRBD2
V gene: TRBV9
J gene: TRBJ2-1
clone size: few
CDR3 DNA: TGTGCCAGCAGCGTAGATAGTTTAGCGGGAGGAGAATATGAGCAGTTCTTC
CDR3 protein: CASSVDSLAGGEYEQFF

D gene: -
V gene: TRBV30
J gene: TRBJ2-3
clone size: -
CDR3 DNA: TGTGCCTGGAGTGTAGCGGCAACTAGCACAGATACGCAGTATTTT
CDR3 protein: CAWSVAATSTDTQYF

D gene: -
V gene: TRBV4-1
J gene: TRBJ2-1
clone size: -
CDR3 DNA: TGCGCCAGCAGTTACACCGGGACAACGAACTCCTACAATGAGCAGTTCTTC
CDR3 protein: CASSYTGTTNSYNEQFF

D gene: -
V gene: TRBV20-1
J gene: TRBJ2-7
clone size: -
CDR3 DNA: TGCAGTGCTAGAGCCTACGAGCAGTACTTC
CDR3 protein: CSARAYEQYF

D gene: -
V gene: TRBV19
J gene: TRBJ2-7
clone size: -
CDR3 DNA: TGTGCCAGTAGTATAACAGGGTCCGAGCAGTACTTC
CDR3 protein: CASSITGSEQYF

D gene: TRBD1
V gene: TRBV5-1
J gene: TRBJ1-1
clone size: once
CDR3 DNA: TGCGCCAGCAGCTACGCAGGGGGCGACGGTTCTGAAGCTTTCTTT
CDR3 protein: CASSYAGGDGSEAFF

D gene: -
V gene: TRBV9
J gene: TRBJ1-1
clone size: -
CDR3 DNA: TGTGCCAGCGGGCCAAAAACTGAAGCTTTCTTT
CDR3 protein: CASGPKTEAFF

D gene: -
V gene: TRBV2
J gene: TRBJ1-1
clone size: -
CDR3 DNA: TGTGCCAGCATAACAGCGCATGAAGCTTTCTTT
CDR3 protein: CASITAHEAFF

D gene: -
V gene: TRBV7-9
J gene: TRBJ2-3
clone size: -
CDR3 DNA: TGTGCCAGCAGCCGCAATGACAACAGGGTAACGCAGTATTTT
CDR3 protein: CASSRNDNRVTQYF

D gene: TRBD2
V gene: TRBV19
J gene: TRBJ2-1
clone size: -
CDR3 DNA: TGTGCCAGTAGTATCCGGGACTACGTAAACAATGAGCAGTTCTTC
CDR3 protein: CASSIRDYVNNEQFF

D gene: -
V gene: TRBV27
J gene: TRBJ2-7
clone size: -
CDR3 DNA: TGTGCCAGCCAAGGGGTGGGTCCTCCCTACGAGCAGTACTTC
CDR3 protein: CASQGVGPPYEQYF

D gene: TRBD1
V gene: TRBV7-9
J gene: TRBJ2-4
clone size: -
CDR3 DNA: TGTGCCAGCAGCAACGGGACAGGGGCGGCCAAAAACATTCAGTACTTC
CDR3 protein: CASSNGTGAAKNIQYF

D gene: -
V gene: TRBV28
J gene: TRBJ2-7
clone size: -
CDR3 DNA: TGTGCCAGCAGTTTTCTAAGGGAGCAGTACTTC
CDR3 protein: CASSFLREQYF

D gene: -
V gene: TRBV19
J gene: TRBJ1-2
clone size: -
CDR3 DNA: TGTGCCAGTACCGCGGTCGACCCGGGGCTGATGTTTTTC
CDR3 protein: CASTAVDPGLMFF

D gene: TRBD2
V gene: TRBV6-1
J gene: TRBJ2-2
clone size: -
CDR3 DNA: TGTGCCAGCAGTGTTATTACCGGGACTACTTCCACCGGGGAGCTGTTTTTT
CDR3 protein: CASSVITGTTSTGELFF

D gene: TRBD1
V gene: TRBV27
J gene: TRBJ2-1
clone size: -
CDR3 DNA: TGTGCCAGCAGTTTATCGCAGGGGGAAGTTGGGAATGAGCAGTTCTTC
CDR3 protein: CASSLSQGEVGNEQFF

D gene: TRBD1
V gene: TRBV13
J gene: TRBJ2-1
clone size: -
CDR3 DNA: TGTGCCAGCAGCAGCTCCGGGACAGGGGGTGTTAATGAGCAGTTCTTC
CDR3 protein: CASSSSGTGGVNEQFF

D gene: -
V gene: TRBV27
J gene: TRBJ2-1
clone size: -
CDR3 DNA: TGTGCCAGCAGTCCCCGGGTGGGACGTCCTCACAATGAGCAGTTCTTC
CDR3 protein: CASSPRVGRPHNEQFF

D gene: TRBD2
V gene: TRBV7-9
J gene: TRBJ2-7
clone size: -
CDR3 DNA: TGTGCCAGCAGCCAACCGGGACTAGCGGCAAGATTATACGAGCAGTACTTC
CDR3 protein: CASSQPGLAARLYEQYF

D gene: TRBD1
V gene: TRBV5-4
J gene: TRBJ2-2
clone size: -
CDR3 DNA: TGTGCCAGCAGCTCACGGACAGGCTACACCGGGGAGCTGTTTTTT
CDR3 protein: CASSSRTGYTGELFF

D gene: TRBD1
V gene: TRBV28
J gene: TRBJ1-2
clone size: -
CDR3 DNA: TGTGCCACCACGACAGGGGACAACTATGGCTACACCTTC
CDR3 protein: CATTTGDNYGYTF

D gene: TRBD2
V gene: TRBV28
J gene: TRBJ2-7
clone size: -
CDR3 DNA: TGTGCCAGCAGTTTCCGGACTAGCGGCTACGAGCAGTACTTC
CDR3 protein: CASSFRTSGYEQYF

D gene: -
V gene: TRBV27
J gene: TRBJ2-1
clone size: -
CDR3 DNA: TGTGCCAGCAGTTTCGGAGACAATGAGCAGTTCTTC
CDR3 protein: CASSFGDNEQFF

D gene: -
V gene: TRBV5-1
J gene: TRBJ1-1
clone size: -
CDR3 DNA: TGCGCCAGCAGCTTGAGCAGGGGTGGGGACACTGAAGCTTTCTTT
CDR3 protein: CASSLSRGGDTEAFF

D gene: -
V gene: TRBV27
J gene: TRBJ2-1
clone size: -
CDR3 DNA: TGTGCCAGCAAGCTTAGCGGATCATCCTACAATGAGCAGTTCTTC
CDR3 protein: CASKLSGSSYNEQFF

D gene: TRBD2
V gene: TRBV27
J gene: TRBJ2-7
clone size: -
CDR3 DNA: TGTGCCAGCAGCGGAATTCGCGGGGGCGGGACTAGCGTGCCCACCTACGAGCAGTACTTC
CDR3 protein: CASSGIRGGGTSVPTYEQYF

D gene: -
V gene: TRBV7-9
J gene: TRBJ1-4
clone size: once
CDR3 DNA: TGTGCCAGCAGCGGAACGGGGCTCGGGGAAAAACTGTTTTTT
CDR3 protein: CASSGTGLGEKLFF

D gene: TRBD1
V gene: TRBV11-2
J gene: TRBJ2-2
clone size: -
CDR3 DNA: TGTGCCAGCAGCTTATATCCCCAGGGGGTTACCGGGGAGCTGTTTTTT
CDR3 protein: CASSLYPQGVTGELFF

D gene: -
V gene: TRBV7-9
J gene: TRBJ2-5
clone size: -
CDR3 DNA: TGTGCCAGCAGCGGGCAGATACTAGAGACCCAGTACTTC
CDR3 protein: CASSGQILETQYF

D gene: TRBD2
V gene: TRBV25-1
J gene: TRBJ2-5
clone size: -
CDR3 DNA: TGTGCCAGCTGGGGACTAGCAGATTTACAAGAGACCCAGTACTTC
CDR3 protein: CASWGLADLQETQYF

D gene: -
V gene: TRBV30
J gene: TRBJ2-5
clone size: -
CDR3 DNA: TGTGCCGGGGAGTTACATACCGGGAACCAAGAGACCCAGTACTTC
CDR3 protein: CAGELHTGNQETQYF

D gene: TRBD1
V gene: TRBV19
J gene: TRBJ2-7
clone size: -
CDR3 DNA: TGTGCCAGTAGTAGTCCGGGACAGGGACTATACGAGCAGTACTTC
CDR3 protein: CASSSPGQGLYEQYF